Listed below are T cell receptor beta chains from one sample, sequenced in a study of OX40 agonist ivuxolimab in advanced cancers. Method: immunoSEQ multiplex PCR; TCRdb's copy keeps in-frame clones and lacks some. The sample contains 85,000 to 90,000 clones, around 90% of which appear only once. The material sequenced was CD4+ or CD8+ T cells sorted from blood, taken in a trial of the OX40 agonist ivuxolimab. These receptors all come from an adult with an advanced solid tumor such as melanoma, head and neck, liver or kidney cancer. Both conserved end residues are part of each CDR3. The order of the fields is J gene, D gene, V gene, clone size, CDR3 protein, CDR3 DNA. The D gene is left open where the match is weak. Only some rows state a clone size, as once, few, many or a class for expanded clones.

TRBJ1-1 | NA | TRBV6-5 | NA | CASSNAGRLEAFF | TGTGCCAGCAGCAACGCTGGCAGACTTGAAGCTTTCTTT
TRBJ2-6 | NA | TRBV7-2 | NA | CASSFKGANVLTF | TGTGCCAGCAGCTTTAAGGGGGCCAACGTCCTGACTTTC
TRBJ1-1 | NA | TRBV7-8 | NA | CASSHGTEAFF | TGTGCCAGCAGCCATGGGACTGAAGCTTTCTTT
TRBJ1-3 | NA | TRBV27 | NA | CASKPWDTIYF | TGTGCCAGCAAACCGTGGGACACCATATATTTT
TRBJ2-3 | NA | TRBV7-2 | NA | CASSSQSTDTQYF | TGTGCCAGCAGTTCTCAAAGCACAGATACGCAGTATTTT
TRBJ2-3 | NA | TRBV4-1 | NA | CASSRAVLKGTDTQYF | TGCGCCAGCTCGAGGGCGGTGCTTAAGGGCACAGATACGCAGTATTTT
TRBJ1-5 | NA | TRBV18 | NA | CASSLSSSNQPQHF | TGTGCCAGCTCACTTTCGAGTAGCAATCAGCCCCAGCATTTT
TRBJ2-2 | TRBD2 | TRBV9 | NA | CASSVSSGRATGELFF | TGTGCCAGCAGCGTATCTAGCGGGAGGGCCACCGGGGAGCTGTTTTTT
TRBJ1-1 | NA | TRBV6-1 | NA | CASSDRGRTEAFF | TGTGCCAGCAGTGACAGGGGAAGGACTGAAGCTTTCTTT
TRBJ1-1 | NA | TRBV6-4 | NA | CASSTQGTEAFF | TGTGCCAGCAGTACTCAGGGGACTGAAGCTTTCTTT
TRBJ1-1 | NA | TRBV6-6 | NA | CASSYRGFNTEAFF | TGTGCCAGCAGTTACAGGGGATTCAACACTGAAGCTTTCTTT
TRBJ2-7 | NA | TRBV7-2 | NA | CASSTGGLSYEQYF | TGTGCCAGCAGCACAGGCGGCCTCTCCTACGAGCAGTACTTC
TRBJ2-1 | TRBD2 | TRBV30 | NA | CAWRATTSGRLVNEQFF | TGTGCCTGGAGGGCTACGACTAGCGGGAGGTTGGTAAATGAGCAGTTCTTC
TRBJ2-4 | TRBD2 | TRBV27 | NA | CASSSWSGSSNIQYF | TGTGCCAGCAGTTCCTGGAGCGGGAGTTCAAACATTCAGTACTTC
TRBJ1-1 | NA | TRBV19 | few | CASSPRTNTEAFF | TGTGCCAGTAGTCCCCGGACCAACACTGAAGCTTTCTTT
TRBJ2-5 | TRBD2 | TRBV27 | NA | CASSLLPSGNQETQYF | TGTGCCAGCAGTTTATTGCCTAGCGGGAATCAAGAGACCCAGTACTTC
TRBJ2-7 | TRBD2 | TRBV7-8 | NA | CASSLGAGGVRSYEQYF | TGTGCCAGCAGCTTAGGAGCGGGGGGTGTCAGATCCTACGAGCAGTACTTC
TRBJ2-7 | NA | TRBV5-1 | NA | CASSLDSGPRSF | TGCGCCAGCAGCTTGGACTCCGGGCCCCGTTCCTTC
TRBJ1-3 | TRBD1 | TRBV13 | NA | CASSSTGAGNTIYF | TGTGCCAGCAGCTCGACAGGGGCAGGAAACACCATATATTTT
TRBJ1-1 | TRBD1 | TRBV5-4 | NA | CASSWGQKNTEAFF | TGTGCCAGCAGCTGGGGACAGAAGAACACTGAAGCTTTCTTT
TRBJ1-5 | TRBD1 | TRBV10-3 | NA | CAISEGAGGVQPQHF | TGTGCCATCAGTGAGGGGGCAGGGGGCGTCCAGCCCCAGCATTTT
TRBJ2-2 | NA | TRBV5-1 | once | CASSLVGSPGGELFF | TGCGCCAGCAGCTTGGTGGGCAGCCCCGGCGGGGAGCTGTTTTTT
TRBJ2-1 | TRBD2 | TRBV4-1 | NA | CASSQETSGYNEQFF | TGCGCCAGCAGCCAAGAAACTAGCGGCTACAATGAGCAGTTCTTC
TRBJ1-1 | NA | TRBV7-9 | NA | CASSLQAGGAFF | TGTGCCAGCAGCTTACAGGCGGGGGGAGCTTTCTTT
TRBJ1-2 | NA | TRBV6-5 | once | CASSATDFVYTF | TGTGCCAGCAGTGCGACAGACTTCGTCTACACCTTC
TRBJ2-1 | NA | TRBV5-1 | NA | CASSLKFGAGIIEQFF | TGCGCCAGCAGCTTAAAGTTTGGGGCAGGGATAATTGAGCAGTTCTTC
TRBJ1-5 | NA | TRBV7-9 | NA | CASSIMEQPQHF | TGTGCCAGCAGCATCATGGAACAGCCCCAGCATTTT
TRBJ2-1 | TRBD2 | TRBV5-1 | NA | CASKAGGAYNEQFF | TGCGCCAGCAAGGCGGGAGGTGCGTACAATGAGCAGTTCTTC
TRBJ1-2 | NA | TRBV7-3 | NA | CASSLDPGNYGYTF | TGTGCCAGCAGCTTAGATCCGGGGAACTATGGCTACACCTTC
TRBJ2-3 | NA | TRBV19 | NA | CASSMGTQVADTQYF | TGTGCCAGTAGTATGGGGACACAGGTAGCAGATACGCAGTATTTT
TRBJ2-3 | NA | TRBV5-1 | NA | CASSFHRETDTQYF | TGCGCCAGCAGCTTTCACAGGGAGACAGATACGCAGTATTTT
TRBJ1-5 | TRBD1 | TRBV19 | NA | CASSIPHRQGQPQHF | TGTGCCAGTAGTATACCCCACCGACAGGGTCAGCCCCAGCATTTT
TRBJ1-2 | NA | TRBV28 | NA | CASSLLRDDYGYTF | TGTGCCAGCAGTTTACTTAGGGATGACTATGGCTACACCTTC
TRBJ1-5 | NA | TRBV11-2 | NA | CASSPGAEGAQHF | TGTGCCAGCAGCCCCGGGGCCGAAGGGGCCCAGCATTTT
TRBJ2-1 | TRBD1 | TRBV27 | NA | CASSLLGTANYNEQFF | TGTGCCAGCAGTTTATTGGGGACAGCTAACTACAATGAGCAGTTCTTC
TRBJ2-1 | TRBD2 | TRBV2 | NA | CASTLKTSGVYNEQFF | TGTGCCAGCACCTTAAAAACTAGCGGGGTATACAATGAGCAGTTCTTC
TRBJ1-5 | NA | TRBV29-1 | NA | CSVSRGMDQPQHF | TGCAGCGTTTCCCGAGGGATGGATCAGCCCCAGCATTTT
TRBJ2-7 | NA | TRBV21-1 | NA | CASPGGKAGVRYEQYF | TGTGCCAGCCCAGGGGGGAAAGCGGGAGTCAGGTACGAGCAGTACTTC
TRBJ2-1 | NA | TRBV29-1 | NA | CSVEGGRFYNEQFF | TGCAGCGTTGAGGGGGGTAGATTTTACAATGAGCAGTTCTTC
TRBJ2-7 | TRBD2 | TRBV7-9 | few | CASSRTSGGYEQYF | TGTGCCAGCAGCCGGACTAGCGGGGGATACGAGCAGTACTTC
TRBJ1-1 | TRBD1 | TRBV7-2 | few | CASSYGQGLNTEAFF | TGTGCCAGCAGCTACGGACAGGGATTGAACACTGAAGCTTTCTTT
TRBJ2-5 | TRBD2 | TRBV27 | NA | CASSTGTRGETQYF | TGTGCCAGCAGTACCGGGACTAGGGGAGAGACCCAGTACTTC
TRBJ1-2 | NA | TRBV5-1 | NA | CASSLDRKGGYTF | TGCGCCAGCAGCTTGGACAGGAAGGGTGGCTACACCTTC
TRBJ2-7 | NA | TRBV11-2 | NA | CASSSRGFTYEQYF | TGTGCCAGCAGCTCTCGGGGCTTCACCTACGAGCAGTACTTC
TRBJ2-5 | NA | TRBV5-4 | NA | CASSLGPTRGEETQYF | TGTGCCAGCAGCTTGGGCCCTACGAGGGGGGAAGAGACCCAGTACTTC
TRBJ1-5 | NA | TRBV19 | NA | CASSIVRSSNQPQHF | TGTGCCAGTAGTATCGTGCGATCCAGCAATCAGCCCCAGCATTTT